The subject of this entry is one T cell receptor (beta chain). The sample originates from a study of technical replicates of blood from a handful of donors. Libraries were prepared by immunoSEQ multiplex PCR; TCRdb keeps only in-frame clonotypes and omits some of them. The repertoire holds about 64,000 clones, less than 90% seen once, with about 5% in the top ten. V gave up 7 bases and J gave up 6 bases; unmatched junction bases: 11. CDR3 length: 14 amino acids. CDR1 and CDR2 from the germline V gene are SQVTM and ANQGSEA. The gene calls are TRBV29-1 and TRBJ2-1, with 8 bases fitting TRBD2. Material: PBMCs. The TCR was taken from a human donor in good health. Some clones in this sample may be carry-over from other donors' samples. The CDR3 protein is CSDKTSATINEQFF. The CDR3 DNA is TGCAGCGACAAGACTAGCGCGACCATCAATGAGCAGTTCTTC.